One sample yielded the 20 T cell receptor beta chains listed below, sequenced in a study of T-cell reconstitution after alpha-beta-depleted transplantation in children. Unique molecular identifiers featured in how the TCRbeta library was prepared. Each CDR3 protein gets one entry after TCRdb re-called the PCR reads with MiXCR. This table has fewer than 450,000 distinct CDR3 sequences, roughly 17% appearing once. Sequenced material: PBMCs, mostly from graft donor cells, taken 360 days after TCRalphabeta/CD19-depleted stem cell transplant. These TCRs come from a male patient aged 2 to 9 who had a stem cell transplant for acute lymphoblastic leukemia, so the T cells may come from the graft donor.

V usage is TRBV6-5 and J usage is TRBJ2-3, with 8 bases lining up with TRBD2. The V segment lost 7 bases and the J segment 2 bases; nucleotides outside the gene matches: 5. The CDR3 sequence is 14 residues long. Germline V gene data show CDR1 as MNHEY and CDR2 as SVGAGI. CDR3 protein: CASNLLAATDTQYF. CDR3 nucleotides: TGTGCCAGCAATTTACTAGCGGCCACAGATACGCAGTATTTT.

The chain combines TRBV4-2 with TRBJ2-1; no firm D call. CDR1 is LGHNA, CDR2 YNFKEQ, per germline. Deletions cut 0 bases from V and 4 bases from J, with 4 bases between. The CDR3 extends over 13 amino acids. The chain's CDR3 is CASSQDWYNEQFF. The CDR3 DNA sequence: TGTGCCAGCAGCCAAGATTGGTACAATGAGCAGTTCTTC.

The rearrangement joins TRBV19 to TRBJ2-2; 13 bases align to TRBD2. V shed 0 bases, J shed 3 bases, and the junction held 7 bases outside the gene matches. The CDR3 consists of 19 residues. The germline gives CDR1 LNHDA, CDR2 SQIVND (reference sequence). CDR3 DNA sequence: TGTGCCAGTAGTATAGACGTACTAGCGGGAGGGCTCTACACCGGGGAGCTGTTTTTT. It yields the protein CASSIDVLAGGLYTGELFF.

This rearrangement joins TRBV20-1 to TRBJ2-7, with TRBD2 matching over 10 bases. With V trimmed by 5 bases and J by 0 bases, 10 bases remained unmatched. Germline values: CDR1 DFQATT, CDR2 SNEGSKA (reference sequence). The CDR3 spans 16 residues. The CDR3 region is CSAPERTSGRSYEQYF. Here the CDR3 DNA reads TGCAGTGCTCCCGAAAGGACTAGCGGACGCTCCTACGAGCAGTACTTC.

The sample holds a few counts of this clonotype. The chain joins TRBV29-1 to TRBJ2-7, with TRBD1 matching over 10 bases. Germline loops: CDR1 SQVTM, CDR2 ANQGSEA. The V and J ends lost 0 bases and 3 bases, in that order; junction bases with no gene match: 5. The CDR3 is made up of 15 amino acids. CDR3 in amino acids: CSVEDHDRGLYEQYF. The DNA of the CDR3 is TGCAGCGTTGAAGATCACGACAGGGGGCTCTACGAGCAGTACTTC.

This clonotype came up a few times. The J gene is TRBJ1-4, the V gene TRBV6-5; 8 nucleotides align to TRBD1. The CDR3 is made up of 18 amino acids. V was pared by 0 bases and J by 3 bases, with 9 bases of the junction left unmatched. Germline V lookup: CDR1 MNHEY, CDR2 SVGAGI. DNA of the CDR3: TGTGCCAGCAGTTACTCCCGGGGCAGGGGGCGACCTAATGAAAAACTGTTTTTT. Residues: CASSYSRGRGRPNEKLFF.

This chain joins TRBV20-1 and TRBJ2-1; TRBD2 agrees at 7 bases. The CDR3 is 13 amino acids. Unmatched junction bases numbered 8, after V lost 4 bases and J lost 8 bases. CDR1 is DFQATT and CDR2 is SNEGSKA in the germline V gene (reference sequence). CDR3 sequence reads: CSATGTILDEQFF. CDR3 nucleotides: TGCAGTGCTACCGGGACTATCCTCGATGAGCAGTTCTTC.

This clonotype was detected a few times. The CDR3 DNA sequence: TGTGCCAGCAGCAGTTTTAGGGACACTGAAGCTTTCTTT. As protein: CASSSFRDTEAFF. The chain joins TRBV4-2 to TRBJ1-1, with no clear D. The CDR3 consists of 13 residues. Germline CDR1 LGHNA, CDR2 YNFKEQ. V was trimmed by 5 bases and J by 3 bases, leaving 10 bases between them.

This clonotype was seen at least ten times. V and J are TRBV6-5 and TRBJ2-1; D unclear. CDR1 and CDR2 from the germline V gene are MNHEY and SVGAGI. Trimming left V 7 bases short and J 2 bases short, with 18 bases between. This CDR3 is built from 16 residues. The CDR3 DNA reads TGTGCCAGCACAGCCTTCCCAGGCGTCACCTACAATGAGCAGTTCTTC. Amino acid sequence: CASTAFPGVTYNEQFF.

In its sample, this clonotype was seen a few times. CDR3 region: CAISPQGAQPDTQYF. The CDR3 DNA reads as TGTGCCATCAGTCCACAGGGGGCGCAGCCAGATACGCAGTATTTT. The chain is built from TRBV10-3 and TRBJ2-3; 9 bases are shared with TRBD1. This CDR3 contains 15 residues. V dropped 5 bases and J dropped 4; count of bases not matched to a gene: 7. CDR1 is ENHRY, CDR2 SYGVKD, per germline.

The J gene is TRBJ1-2, the V gene TRBV7-9, with 10 bases lining up with TRBD1. The V gene's germline CDR1 is SEHNR and CDR2 FQNEAQ (reference sequence). The CDR3 is 13 residues long. The CDR3 DNA reads TGTCTCACTTGGGACAGGGGTATCTATGGCTACACCTTC. Translated: CLTWDRGIYGYTF.

In its sample, this clonotype was seen a few times. The V gene is TRBV9, the J gene TRBJ2-3; D ambiguous. Trimming cost V 3 bases and J 1 base, with 9 bases left between them. This CDR3 contains 14 residues. Germline loops: CDR1 SGDLS, CDR2 YYNGEE. In DNA form, the CDR3 reads TGTGCCAGCAGCGGTACTGGAGGCACAGATACGCAGTATTTT. Translation: CASSGTGGTDTQYF.

This rearrangement joins TRBV4-3 to TRBJ1-5; no definite D call. The CDR3 is 13 residues long. Germline-derived CDR1 and CDR2 are LGHNA and YSLEER. V was cut by 1 base and J by 7 bases, with 8 bases left in between. The CDR3 DNA sequence: TGCGCCAGCAGCCAAGGGAGACACCAGCCCCAGCATTTT. It specifies CASSQGRHQPQHF.

This chain connects TRBV7-2 to TRBJ2-2; D is ambiguous. The CDR3 has 15 amino acids. Trimming left V 2 bases short and J 7 bases short, with 14 bases between. Germline CDR1 reads SGHTA; CDR2 reads FQGNSA. CDR3 region: CASSLFGVEVGELFF. As DNA, the CDR3 is TGTGCCAGCAGCTTATTTGGGGTAGAAGTCGGGGAGCTGTTTTTT. Combining the CDR3 with reference TRBV7-2 and TRBJ2-2 gives the whole variable domain GAGVSQSPSNKVTEKGKDVELRCDPISGHTALYWYRQSLGQGLEFLIYFQGNSAPDKSGLPSDRFSAERTGGSVSTLTIQRTQQEDSAVYLCASSLFGVEVGELFFGEGSRLTVL.

This clonotype has at least ten counts. This sequence joins TRBV27 and TRBJ1-6, with 8 bases matching TRBD1. The length of the CDR3 is 15 residues. Germline assignment: CDR1 MNHEY and CDR2 SMNVEV (reference sequence). After removal of 3 bases from V and 10 bases from J, the junction contained 8 bases not matched to a gene. The CDR3 loop is CASSFAGGVRSPLHF. CDR3 DNA sequence: TGTGCCAGCAGTTTCGCAGGGGGCGTTCGGTCACCCCTCCACTTT.

This clonotype was detected ten times or more. The chain employs TRBV29-1 and TRBJ1-1; no clear D. Trimming took 4 bases from V and 0 from J, leaving 6 bases between them. Germline values: CDR1 SQVTM, CDR2 ANQGSEA. CDR3 size: 12 residues. The CDR3 region is CSVGRMNTEAFF. The CDR3 DNA reads TGCAGCGTTGGTCGGATGAACACTGAAGCTTTCTTT.

This clonotype was seen a handful of times. This sequence joins TRBV30 and TRBJ2-7; TRBD1 agrees at 8 bases. Germline assignment: CDR1 GTSNPN and CDR2 SVGIG (reference sequence). The V and J ends lost 2 bases and 2 bases, in that order; junction bases with no gene match: 2. This CDR3 is 13 amino acids long. The DNA for the CDR3 is TGTGCCTGGAGTTGGACAGGGACCTACGAGCAGTACTTC. Protein sequence: CAWSWTGTYEQYF.

This clonotype was seen more than once but under ten times. This sequence joins TRBV6-1 and TRBJ2-1, with TRBD2 identical over 13 bases. CDR3 length: 19 amino acids. The germline gives CDR1 MNHNS, CDR2 SASEGT. The V gene end was trimmed by 2 bases and the J gene end by 8 bases; junction bases not matched to a gene: 15. The CDR3 DNA reads as TGTGCCAGCAGTGAACAAAGGACGAGGAGGACTAGCGGGAGCTATGAGCAGTTCTTC. Its translation is CASSEQRTRRTSGSYEQFF.

This clonotype showed up many times. The CDR3 sequence: CASSYTGGSYEQYF. CDR3 coding DNA: TGCGCCAGCAGCTACACGGGGGGCTCCTACGAGCAGTACTTC. V usage is TRBV4-3 and J usage is TRBJ2-7; 7 bases align to TRBD2. Germline CDR1 and CDR2: LGHNA and YSLEER. The CDR3 is 14 amino acids. The J segment lost 0 bases and the V segment lost 5 bases, leaving 4 bases of the junction unmatched.

This clonotype was counted at least ten times. V and J are TRBV12-3 or TRBV12-4 and TRBJ2-2; no reliable D call. Trimming took off 1 base at V and 2 bases at J, with 11 bases between the two ends. The CDR3 runs 16 residues. The CDR3 nucleotides are TGTGCCAGCAGTTTAGTGGTGGGCGGCAACACCGGGGAGCTGTTTTTT. The encoded protein is CASSLVVGGNTGELFF.